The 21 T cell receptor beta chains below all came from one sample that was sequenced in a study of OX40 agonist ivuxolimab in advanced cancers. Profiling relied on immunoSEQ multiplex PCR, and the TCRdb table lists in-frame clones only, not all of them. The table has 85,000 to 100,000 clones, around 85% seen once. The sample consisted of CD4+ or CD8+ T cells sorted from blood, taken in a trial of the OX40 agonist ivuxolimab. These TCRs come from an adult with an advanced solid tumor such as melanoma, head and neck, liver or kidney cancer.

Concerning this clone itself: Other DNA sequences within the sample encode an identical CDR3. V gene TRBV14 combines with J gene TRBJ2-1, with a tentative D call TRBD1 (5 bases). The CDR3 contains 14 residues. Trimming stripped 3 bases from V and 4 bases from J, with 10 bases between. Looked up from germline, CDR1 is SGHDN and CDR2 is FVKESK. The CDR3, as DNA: TGTGCCAGCAGCCAGGACACCTGGTACAATGAGCAGTTCTTC. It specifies CASSQDTWYNEQFF.

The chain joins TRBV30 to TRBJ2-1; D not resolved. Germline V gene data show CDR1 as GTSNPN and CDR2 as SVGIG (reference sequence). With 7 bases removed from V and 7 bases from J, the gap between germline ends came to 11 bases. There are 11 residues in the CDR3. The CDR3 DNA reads TGTGCCTCCTCGGTGCGTAATGAGCAGTTCTTC. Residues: CASSVRNEQFF. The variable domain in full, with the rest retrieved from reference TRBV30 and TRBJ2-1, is SQTIHQWPATLVQPVGSPLSLECTVEGTSNPNLYWYRQAAGRGLQLLFYSVGIGQISSEVPQNLSASRPQDRQFILSSKKLLLSDSGFYLCASSVRNEQFFGPGTRLTVL.

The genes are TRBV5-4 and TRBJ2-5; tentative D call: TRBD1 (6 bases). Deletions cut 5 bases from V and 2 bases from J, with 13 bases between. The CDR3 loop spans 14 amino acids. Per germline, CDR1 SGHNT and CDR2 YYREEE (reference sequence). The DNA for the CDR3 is TGTGCCAGCAGTCTGGCCGGACAGCAAGAGACCCAGTACTTC. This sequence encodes CASSLAGQQETQYF.

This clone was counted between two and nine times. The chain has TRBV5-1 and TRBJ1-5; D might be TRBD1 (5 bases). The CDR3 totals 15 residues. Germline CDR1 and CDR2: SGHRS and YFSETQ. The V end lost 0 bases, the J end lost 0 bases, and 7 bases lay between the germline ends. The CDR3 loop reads CASSLEGLSNQPQHF. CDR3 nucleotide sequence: TGCGCCAGCAGCTTGGAGGGACTTAGCAATCAGCCCCAGCATTTT.

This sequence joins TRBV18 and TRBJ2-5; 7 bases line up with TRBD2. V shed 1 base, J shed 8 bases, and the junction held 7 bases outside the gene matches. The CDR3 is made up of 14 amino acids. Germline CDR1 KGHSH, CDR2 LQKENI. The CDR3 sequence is CASSPLGAGDTQYF. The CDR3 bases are TGTGCCAGCTCACCACTAGGGGCGGGAGACACCCAGTACTTC.

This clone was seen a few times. The CDR3 is CASSGRIEQFF. CDR3 DNA: TGTGCCAGCTCAGGCCGTATTGAGCAGTTCTTC. The chain couples TRBV2 to TRBJ2-1; no clear D gene. Germline V CDR1 and CDR2: SNHLY, FYNNEI. The V and J ends lost 8 bases and 9 bases respectively, with 11 bases between them. The CDR3 sequence is 11 residues long. The full variable domain, its missing parts supplied by reference TRBV2 and TRBJ2-1, is EPEVTQTPSHQVTQMGQEVILRCVPISNHLYFYWYRQILGQKVEFLVSFYNNEISEKSEIFDDQFSVERPDGSNFTLKIRSTKLEDSAMYFCASSGRIEQFFGPGTRLTVL.

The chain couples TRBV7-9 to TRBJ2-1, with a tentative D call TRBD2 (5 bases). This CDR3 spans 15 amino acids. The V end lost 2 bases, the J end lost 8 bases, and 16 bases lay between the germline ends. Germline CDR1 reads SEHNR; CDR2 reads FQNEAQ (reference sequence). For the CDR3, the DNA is TGTGCCAGCAGCTTAACGGGGAATCTAAGGGATGAGCAGTTCTTC. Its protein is CASSLTGNLRDEQFF.

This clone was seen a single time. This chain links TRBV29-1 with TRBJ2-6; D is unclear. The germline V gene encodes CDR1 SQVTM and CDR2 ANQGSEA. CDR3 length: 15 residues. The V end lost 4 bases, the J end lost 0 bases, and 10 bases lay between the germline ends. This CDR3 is CSVGFRNSGANVLTF. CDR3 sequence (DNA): TGCAGCGTTGGATTCAGGAACTCTGGGGCCAACGTCCTGACTTTC.

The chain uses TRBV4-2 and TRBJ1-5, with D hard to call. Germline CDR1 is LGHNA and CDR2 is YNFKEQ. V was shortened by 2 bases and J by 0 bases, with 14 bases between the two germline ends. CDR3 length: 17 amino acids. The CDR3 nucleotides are TGTGCCAGCAGCCAACGTAGGACCGAAGATAGCAATCAGCCCCAGCATTTT. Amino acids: CASSQRRTEDSNQPQHF.

The CDR3 protein is CASRGTSTDTQYF. The CDR3 coding sequence is TGTGCCAGTCGGGGGACTAGCACAGATACGCAGTATTTT. This rearrangement joins TRBV6-5 to TRBJ2-3; D is possibly TRBD2 (6 bases). Trimming stripped 9 bases from V and 0 bases from J, with 10 bases between. The CDR3 is 13 amino acids. CDR1 is MNHEY, CDR2 SVGAGI, per germline.

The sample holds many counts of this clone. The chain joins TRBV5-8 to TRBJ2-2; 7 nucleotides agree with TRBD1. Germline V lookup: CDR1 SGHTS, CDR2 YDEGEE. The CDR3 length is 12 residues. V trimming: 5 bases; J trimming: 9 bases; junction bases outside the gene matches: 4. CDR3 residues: CASRQGFRELFF. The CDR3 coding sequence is TGTGCCAGCAGACAGGGGTTCCGGGAGCTGTTTTTT.

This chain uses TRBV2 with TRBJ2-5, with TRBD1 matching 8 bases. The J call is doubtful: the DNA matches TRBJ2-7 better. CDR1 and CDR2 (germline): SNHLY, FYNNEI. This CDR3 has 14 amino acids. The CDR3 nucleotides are TGTGCCAGCAGTGTTGTGACAGGGGTCTACGAGCAGTACTTC. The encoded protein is CASSVVTGVYEQYF.

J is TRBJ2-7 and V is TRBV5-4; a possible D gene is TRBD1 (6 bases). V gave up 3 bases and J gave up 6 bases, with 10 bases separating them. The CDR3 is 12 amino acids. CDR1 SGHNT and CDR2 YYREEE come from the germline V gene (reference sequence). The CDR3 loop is CASSSGVREQYF. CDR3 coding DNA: TGTGCCAGCAGCTCAGGGGTTCGCGAGCAGTACTTC.

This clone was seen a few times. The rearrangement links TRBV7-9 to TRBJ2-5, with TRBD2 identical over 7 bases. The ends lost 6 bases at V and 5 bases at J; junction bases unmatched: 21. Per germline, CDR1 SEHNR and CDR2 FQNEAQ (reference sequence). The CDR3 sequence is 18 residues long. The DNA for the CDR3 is TGTGCCAGCAGGCTCTTCACCACAAAGCGGGGCGCCGGGGAGACCCAGTACTTC. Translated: CASRLFTTKRGAGETQYF.

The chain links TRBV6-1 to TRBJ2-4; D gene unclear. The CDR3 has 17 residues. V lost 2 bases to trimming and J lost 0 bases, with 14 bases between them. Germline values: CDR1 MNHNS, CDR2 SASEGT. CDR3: CASSEIFGSSAKNIQYF. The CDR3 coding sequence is TGTGCCAGCAGTGAAATTTTTGGATCCTCAGCCAAAAACATTCAGTACTTC.

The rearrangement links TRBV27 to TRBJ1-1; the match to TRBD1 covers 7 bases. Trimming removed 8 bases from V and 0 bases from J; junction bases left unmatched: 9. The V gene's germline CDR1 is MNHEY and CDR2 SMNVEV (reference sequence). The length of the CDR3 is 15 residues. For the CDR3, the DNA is TGTGCCAGCCAAAGACAGGGACCCATGAACACTGAAGCTTTCTTT. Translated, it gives CASQRQGPMNTEAFF.

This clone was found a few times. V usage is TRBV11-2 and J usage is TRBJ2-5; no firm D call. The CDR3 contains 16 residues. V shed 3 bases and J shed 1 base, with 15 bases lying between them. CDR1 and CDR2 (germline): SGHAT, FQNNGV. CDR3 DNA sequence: TGTGCCAGCAGCTTCAGATCTCGGCCAGCCCAAGAGACCCAGTACTTC. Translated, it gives CASSFRSRPAQETQYF.

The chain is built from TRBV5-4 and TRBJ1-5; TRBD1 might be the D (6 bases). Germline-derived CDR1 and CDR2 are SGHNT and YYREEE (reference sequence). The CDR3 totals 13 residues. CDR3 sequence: CAISGDPNQPQHF. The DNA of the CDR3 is TGTGCGATTTCAGGGGATCCCAATCAGCCCCAGCATTTT.

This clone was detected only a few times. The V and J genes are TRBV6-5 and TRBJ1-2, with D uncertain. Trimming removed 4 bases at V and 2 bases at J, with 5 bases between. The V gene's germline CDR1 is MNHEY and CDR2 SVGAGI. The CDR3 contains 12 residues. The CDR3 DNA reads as TGTGCCAGCAGTTTTCACAACTATGGCTACACCTTC. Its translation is CASSFHNYGYTF.

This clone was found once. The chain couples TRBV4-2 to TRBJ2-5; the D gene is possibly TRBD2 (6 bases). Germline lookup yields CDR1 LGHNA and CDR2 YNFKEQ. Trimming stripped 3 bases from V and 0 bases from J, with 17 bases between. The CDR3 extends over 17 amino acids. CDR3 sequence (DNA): TGTGCCAGCAGCCATTCGAACATAGCGGAGTACCAAGAGACCCAGTACTTC. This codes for CASSHSNIAEYQETQYF.

The CDR3 region has the DNA TGTGCCTGGAGTAGTGACACTGAAGCTTTCTTT. Protein sequence: CAWSSDTEAFF. V is TRBV30 and J is TRBJ1-1, with D unresolved. The V end lost 2 bases, the J end lost 3 bases, and 4 bases lay between the germline ends. The CDR3 runs 11 residues. The germline CDR1 and CDR2 sequences are GTSNPN and SVGIG (reference sequence).